Sequencing of this T cell receptor beta chain was carried out in a study of identical twins. Study-level points and caveats: Models underestimated TCR alpha sharing (out-of-frame) in monozygotic twins. Low generation-probability sequences were in excess among twin-shared out-of-frame alpha sequences. Reduced insertions were recorded for abundant cord blood beta clonotypes, with no such pattern in memory repertoires.

This clonotype was seen a few times. What it binds is unknown. This CDR3 has 16 residues. Trimming at V came to 1 base and at J to 3 bases, leaving 3 bases not matched to a gene. Germline CDR1 and CDR2: MDHEN and SYDVKM. Unique molecular identifiers were present on the cDNA, and a universal primer site came from template switching. Each CDR3 protein is one row after TCRdb ran MiXCR on the 5' RACE reads. The sample has 1.5 million or so distinct CDR3 sequences, less than 35% seen once. Sequencing used cord blood. The chain employs TRBV28 and TRBJ2-1, with 10 bases that match TRBD2. This receptor was identified in a newborn girl in good health. In DNA, the CDR3 is TGTGCCAGCAGTTTATACCCTAGCGGGAGCTACAATGAGCAGTTCTTC. Translated: CASSLYPSGSYNEQFF. Combining the CDR3 with reference TRBV28 and TRBJ2-1 gives the whole variable domain DVKVTQSSRYLVKRTGEKVFLECVQDMDHENMFWYRQDPGLGLRLIYFSYDVKMKEKGDIPEGYSVSREKKERFSLILESASTNQTSMYLCASSLYPSGSYNEQFFGPGTRLTVL.